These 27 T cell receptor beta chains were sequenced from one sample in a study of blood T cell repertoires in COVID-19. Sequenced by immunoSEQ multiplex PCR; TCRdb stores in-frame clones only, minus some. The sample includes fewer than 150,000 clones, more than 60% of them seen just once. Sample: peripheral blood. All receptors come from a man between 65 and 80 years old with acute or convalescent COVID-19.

The CDR3 here is CASSQVGEANQPQHF. As DNA, the CDR3 is TGTGCCAGCAGCCAAGTAGGGGAGGCTAATCAGCCCCAGCATTTT. The chain joins TRBV4-2 to TRBJ1-5, with TRBD1 as a possible D gene (5 bases). From germline, CDR1 is LGHNA and CDR2 YNFKEQ. With 1 base removed from V and 4 bases from J, the gap between germline ends came to 11 bases. The CDR3 runs 15 residues.

The CDR3 reads CASSFTGYDSNQPQHF. Here the CDR3 DNA reads TGTGCCAGCAGCTTTACAGGTTACGATAGCAATCAGCCCCAGCATTTT. The chain has TRBV7-2 and TRBJ1-5; TRBD1 is a possible D gene (5 bases). The V and J ends lost 3 bases and 0 bases respectively, with 12 bases between them. This CDR3 has 16 amino acids. Germline V CDR1 and CDR2: SGHTA, FQGNSA. The variable domain in full, with the rest retrieved from reference TRBV7-2 and TRBJ1-5, is GAGVSQSPSNKVTEKGKDVELRCDPISGHTALYWYRQSLGQGLEFLIYFQGNSAPDKSGLPSDRFSAERTGGSVSTLTIQRTQQEDSAVYLCASSFTGYDSNQPQHFGDGTRLSIL.

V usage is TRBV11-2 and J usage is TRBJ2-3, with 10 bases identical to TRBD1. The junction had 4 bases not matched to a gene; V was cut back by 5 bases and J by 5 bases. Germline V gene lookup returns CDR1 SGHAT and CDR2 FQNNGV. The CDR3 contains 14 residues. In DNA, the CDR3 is TGTGCCAGCAGCCCATGGACAGGGGGAGATACGCAGTATTTT. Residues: CASSPWTGGDTQYF.

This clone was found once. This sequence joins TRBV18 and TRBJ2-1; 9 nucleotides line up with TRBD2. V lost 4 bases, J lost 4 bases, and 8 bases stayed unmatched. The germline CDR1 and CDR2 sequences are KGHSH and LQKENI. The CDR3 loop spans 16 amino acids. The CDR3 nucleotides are TGTGCCAGCTCACAGAGCGGGGGGAACCTTTACAATGAGCAGTTCTTC. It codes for CASSQSGGNLYNEQFF.

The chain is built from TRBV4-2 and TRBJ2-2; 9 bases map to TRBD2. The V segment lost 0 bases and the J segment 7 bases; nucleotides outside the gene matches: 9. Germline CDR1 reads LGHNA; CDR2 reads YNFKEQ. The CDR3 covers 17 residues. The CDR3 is CASSQEWRGGEGGELFF. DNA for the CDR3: TGTGCCAGCAGCCAAGAGTGGCGGGGGGGCGAGGGCGGGGAGCTGTTTTTT.

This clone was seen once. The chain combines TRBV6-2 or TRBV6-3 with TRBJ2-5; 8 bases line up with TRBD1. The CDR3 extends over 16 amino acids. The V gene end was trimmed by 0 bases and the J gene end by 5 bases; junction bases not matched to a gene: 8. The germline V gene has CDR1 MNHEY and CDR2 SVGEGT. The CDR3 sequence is CASSYSAAGGWETQYF. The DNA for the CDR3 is TGTGCCAGCAGTTACTCGGCGGCAGGGGGCTGGGAGACCCAGTACTTC.

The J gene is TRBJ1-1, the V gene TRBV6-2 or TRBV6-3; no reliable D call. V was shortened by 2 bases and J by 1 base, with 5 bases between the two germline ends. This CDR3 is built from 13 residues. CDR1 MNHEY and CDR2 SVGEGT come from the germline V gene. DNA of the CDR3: TGTGCCAGCAGTTACGGGCAGAACACTGAAGCTTTCTTT. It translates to CASSYGQNTEAFF.

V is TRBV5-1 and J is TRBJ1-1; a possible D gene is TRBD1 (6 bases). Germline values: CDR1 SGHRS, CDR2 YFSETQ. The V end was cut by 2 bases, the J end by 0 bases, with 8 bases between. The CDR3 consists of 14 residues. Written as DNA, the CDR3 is TGCGCCAGCAGCTTCGGGACACTGAACACTGAAGCTTTCTTT. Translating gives CASSFGTLNTEAFF.

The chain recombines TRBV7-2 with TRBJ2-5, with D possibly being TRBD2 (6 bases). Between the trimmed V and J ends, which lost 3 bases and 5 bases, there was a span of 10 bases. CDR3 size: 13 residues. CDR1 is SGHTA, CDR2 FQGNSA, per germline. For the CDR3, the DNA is TGTGCCAGCAGCTTTATGGGGGGTGAGACCCAGTACTTC. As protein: CASSFMGGETQYF.

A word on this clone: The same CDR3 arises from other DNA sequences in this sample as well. CDR3 amino acids: CASSMSGGNQPQHF. The DNA of the CDR3 is TGTGCCAGTAGTATGTCAGGGGGGAATCAGCCCCAGCATTTT. The chain couples TRBV19 to TRBJ1-5; 7 bases are a match to TRBD1. Germline lookup yields CDR1 LNHDA and CDR2 SQIVND (reference sequence). This CDR3 is built from 14 residues. Germline trimming cut 3 bases from V and 4 bases from J; bases unmatched to any gene: 3.

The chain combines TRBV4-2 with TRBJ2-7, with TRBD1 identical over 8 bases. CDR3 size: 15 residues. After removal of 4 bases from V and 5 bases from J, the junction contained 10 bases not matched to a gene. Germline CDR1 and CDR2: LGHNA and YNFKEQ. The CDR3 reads CASSLTATGGHEQYF. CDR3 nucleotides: TGTGCCAGCAGCCTAACCGCCACAGGGGGGCACGAGCAGTACTTC.

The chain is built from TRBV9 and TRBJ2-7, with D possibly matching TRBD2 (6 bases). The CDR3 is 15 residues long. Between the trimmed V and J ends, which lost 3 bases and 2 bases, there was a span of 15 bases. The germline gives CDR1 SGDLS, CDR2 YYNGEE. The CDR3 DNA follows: TGTGCCAGCAGCGAGCCGGGGGACGGGACCTACGAGCAGTACTTC. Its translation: CASSEPGDGTYEQYF.

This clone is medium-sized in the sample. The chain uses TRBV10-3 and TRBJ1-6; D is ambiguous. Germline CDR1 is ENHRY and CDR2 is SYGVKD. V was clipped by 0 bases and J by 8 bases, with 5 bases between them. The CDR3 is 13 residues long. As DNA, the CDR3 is TGTGCCATCAGTGAGTCGCGGGATTCACCCCTCCACTTT. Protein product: CAISESRDSPLHF.

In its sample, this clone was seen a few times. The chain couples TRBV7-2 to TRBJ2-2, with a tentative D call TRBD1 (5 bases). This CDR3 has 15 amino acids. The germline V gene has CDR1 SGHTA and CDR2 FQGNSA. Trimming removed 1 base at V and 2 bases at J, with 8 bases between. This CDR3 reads CASSLGQLNTGELFF. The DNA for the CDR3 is TGTGCCAGCAGCTTAGGACAGCTAAACACCGGGGAGCTGTTTTTT.

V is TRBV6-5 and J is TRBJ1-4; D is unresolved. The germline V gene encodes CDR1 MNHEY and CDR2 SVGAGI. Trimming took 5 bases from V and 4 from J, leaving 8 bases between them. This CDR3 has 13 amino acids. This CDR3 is CASSRGGNEKLFF. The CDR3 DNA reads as TGTGCCAGCAGTCGGGGAGGTAATGAAAAACTGTTTTTT.

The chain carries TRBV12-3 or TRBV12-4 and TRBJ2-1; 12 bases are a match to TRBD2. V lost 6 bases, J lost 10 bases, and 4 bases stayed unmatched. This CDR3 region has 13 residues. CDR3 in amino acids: CASRRTSGAEQFF. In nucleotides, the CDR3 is TGTGCCAGCAGAAGGACTAGCGGGGCGGAGCAGTTCTTC.

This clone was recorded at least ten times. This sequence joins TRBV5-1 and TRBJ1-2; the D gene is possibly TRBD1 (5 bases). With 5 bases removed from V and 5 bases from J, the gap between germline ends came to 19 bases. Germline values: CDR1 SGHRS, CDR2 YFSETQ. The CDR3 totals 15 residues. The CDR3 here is CASRPTGGASYGYTF. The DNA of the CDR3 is TGCGCCAGCAGACCTACCGGGGGAGCCAGTTATGGCTACACCTTC.

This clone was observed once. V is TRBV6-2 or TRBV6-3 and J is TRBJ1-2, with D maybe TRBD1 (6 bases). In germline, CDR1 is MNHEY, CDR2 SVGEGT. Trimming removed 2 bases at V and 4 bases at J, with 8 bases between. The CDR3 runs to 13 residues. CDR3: CASSYQDSYGYTF. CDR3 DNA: TGTGCCAGCAGTTACCAGGACAGCTATGGCTACACCTTC.

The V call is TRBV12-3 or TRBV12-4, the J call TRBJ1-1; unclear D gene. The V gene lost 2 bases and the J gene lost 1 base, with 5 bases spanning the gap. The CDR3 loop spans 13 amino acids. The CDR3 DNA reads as TGTGCCAGCAGTTTACAAAAGAACACTGAAGCTTTCTTT. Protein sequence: CASSLQKNTEAFF.

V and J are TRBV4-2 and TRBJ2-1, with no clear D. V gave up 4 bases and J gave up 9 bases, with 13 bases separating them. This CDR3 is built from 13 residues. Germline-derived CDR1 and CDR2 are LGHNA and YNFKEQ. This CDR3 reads CASSPNYPSEQFF. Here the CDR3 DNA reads TGTGCCAGCAGCCCAAACTATCCAAGTGAGCAGTTCTTC.

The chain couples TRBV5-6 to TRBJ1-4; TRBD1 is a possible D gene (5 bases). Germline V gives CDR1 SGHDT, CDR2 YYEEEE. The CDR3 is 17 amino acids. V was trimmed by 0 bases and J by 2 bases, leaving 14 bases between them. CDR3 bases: TGTGCCAGCAGCTTGGGTAGGGCTCAGGGTACTAATGAAAAACTGTTTTTT. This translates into CASSLGRAQGTNEKLFF.

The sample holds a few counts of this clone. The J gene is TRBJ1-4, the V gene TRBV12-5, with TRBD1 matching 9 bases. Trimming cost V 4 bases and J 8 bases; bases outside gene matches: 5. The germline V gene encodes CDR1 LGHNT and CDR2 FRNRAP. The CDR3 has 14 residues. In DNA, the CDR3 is TGTGCTAGTGGTTCGGGACAGGGAAGCGAAAAACTGTTTTTT. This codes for CASGSGQGSEKLFF.

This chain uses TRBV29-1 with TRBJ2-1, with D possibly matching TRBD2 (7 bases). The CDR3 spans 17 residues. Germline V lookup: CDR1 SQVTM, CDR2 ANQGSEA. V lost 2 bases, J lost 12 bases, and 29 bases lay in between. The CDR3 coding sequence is TGCAGCGTTGAATATACCCCAGGGAGGGGGACGAATTTAGGGCAGTTCTTC. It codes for CSVEYTPGRGTNLGQFF.

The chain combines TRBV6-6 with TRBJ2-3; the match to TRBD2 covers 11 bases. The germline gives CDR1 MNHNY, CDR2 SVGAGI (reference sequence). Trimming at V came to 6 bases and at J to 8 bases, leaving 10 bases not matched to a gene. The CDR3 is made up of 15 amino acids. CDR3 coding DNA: TGTGCCAGCAGCGTGGCTGGACTAGCGGGCGGTACGCAGTATTTT. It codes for CASSVAGLAGGTQYF.

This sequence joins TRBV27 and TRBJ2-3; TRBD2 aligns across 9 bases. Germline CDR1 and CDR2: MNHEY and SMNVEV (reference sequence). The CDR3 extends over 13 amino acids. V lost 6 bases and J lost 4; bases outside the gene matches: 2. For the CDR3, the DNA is TGTGCCAGCAGGGGACTAGCCCCAGATACGCAGTATTTT. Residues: CASRGLAPDTQYF.

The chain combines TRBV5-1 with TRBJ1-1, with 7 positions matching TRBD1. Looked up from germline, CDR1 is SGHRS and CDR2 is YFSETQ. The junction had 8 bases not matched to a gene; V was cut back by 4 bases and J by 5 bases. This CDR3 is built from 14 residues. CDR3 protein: CASSPSTTGTEAFF. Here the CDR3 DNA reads TGCGCCAGCAGCCCCTCAACGACAGGGACTGAAGCTTTCTTT.

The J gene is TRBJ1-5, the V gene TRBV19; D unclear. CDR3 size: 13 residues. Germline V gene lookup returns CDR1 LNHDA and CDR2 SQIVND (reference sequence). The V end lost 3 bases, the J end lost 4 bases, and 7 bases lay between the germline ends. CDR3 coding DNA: TGTGCCAGTAGTATTGACAAGAATCAGCCCCAGCATTTT. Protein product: CASSIDKNQPQHF.